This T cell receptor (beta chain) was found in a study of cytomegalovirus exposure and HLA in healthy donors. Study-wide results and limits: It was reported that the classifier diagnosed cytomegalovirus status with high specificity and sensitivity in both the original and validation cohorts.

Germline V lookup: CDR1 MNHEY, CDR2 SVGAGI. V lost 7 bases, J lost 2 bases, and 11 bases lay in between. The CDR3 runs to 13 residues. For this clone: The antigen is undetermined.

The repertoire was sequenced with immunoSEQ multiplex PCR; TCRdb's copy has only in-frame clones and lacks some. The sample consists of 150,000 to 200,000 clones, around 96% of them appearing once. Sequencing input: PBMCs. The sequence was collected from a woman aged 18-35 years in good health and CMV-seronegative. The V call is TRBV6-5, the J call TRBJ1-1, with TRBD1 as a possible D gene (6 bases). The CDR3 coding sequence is TGTGCCAGCAAGCAGGGGAGAAACACTGAAGCTTTCTTT. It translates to CASKQGRNTEAFF.